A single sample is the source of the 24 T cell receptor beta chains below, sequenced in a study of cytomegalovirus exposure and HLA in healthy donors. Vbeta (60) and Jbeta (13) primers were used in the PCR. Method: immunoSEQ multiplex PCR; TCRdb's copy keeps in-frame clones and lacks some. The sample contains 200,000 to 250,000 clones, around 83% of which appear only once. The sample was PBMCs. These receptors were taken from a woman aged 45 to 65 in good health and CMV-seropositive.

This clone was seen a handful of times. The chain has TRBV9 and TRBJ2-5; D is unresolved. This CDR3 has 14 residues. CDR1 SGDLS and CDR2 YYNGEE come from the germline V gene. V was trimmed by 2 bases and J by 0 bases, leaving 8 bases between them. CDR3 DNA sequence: TGTGCCAGCAGCGTGGGCAGCAACCAAGAGACCCAGTACTTC. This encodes CASSVGSNQETQYF. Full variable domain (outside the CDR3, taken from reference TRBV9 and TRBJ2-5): DSGVTQTPKHLITATGQRVTLRCSPRSGDLSVYWYQQSLDQGLQFLIQYYNGEERAKGNILERFSAQQFPDLHSELNLSSLELGDSALYFCASSVGSNQETQYFGPGTRLLVL.

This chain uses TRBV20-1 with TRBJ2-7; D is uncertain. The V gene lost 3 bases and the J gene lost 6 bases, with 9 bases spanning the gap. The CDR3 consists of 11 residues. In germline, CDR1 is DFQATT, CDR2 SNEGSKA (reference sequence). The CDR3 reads CSASRHLEQYF. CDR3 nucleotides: TGCAGTGCTAGCAGACACCTCGAGCAGTACTTC.

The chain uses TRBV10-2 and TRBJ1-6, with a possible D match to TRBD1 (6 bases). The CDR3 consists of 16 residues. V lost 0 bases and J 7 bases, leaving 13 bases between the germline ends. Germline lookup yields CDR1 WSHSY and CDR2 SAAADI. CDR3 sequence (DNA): TGCGCCAGCAGTGAGTCGATCGGGGGGGGCAATTCACCCCTCCACTTT. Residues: CASSESIGGGNSPLHF.

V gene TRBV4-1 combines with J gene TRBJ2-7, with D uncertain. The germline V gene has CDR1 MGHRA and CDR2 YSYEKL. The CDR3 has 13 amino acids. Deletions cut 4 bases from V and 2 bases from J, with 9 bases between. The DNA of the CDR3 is TGCGCCAGCAGCCTAACTCAAGCCTACGAGCAGTACTTC. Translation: CASSLTQAYEQYF.

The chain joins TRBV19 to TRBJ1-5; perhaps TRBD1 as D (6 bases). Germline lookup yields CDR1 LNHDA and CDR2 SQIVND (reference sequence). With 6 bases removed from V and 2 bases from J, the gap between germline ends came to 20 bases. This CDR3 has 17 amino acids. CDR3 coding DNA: TGTGCCAGTAGGGCACGCACGACAGGTCGTGGCAATCAGCCCCAGCATTTT. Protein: CASRARTTGRGNQPQHF.

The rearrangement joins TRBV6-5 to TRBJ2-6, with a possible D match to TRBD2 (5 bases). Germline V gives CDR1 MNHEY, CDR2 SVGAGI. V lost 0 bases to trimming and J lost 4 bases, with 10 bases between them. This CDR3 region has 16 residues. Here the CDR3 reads CASSYSMRAGANVLTF. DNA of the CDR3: TGTGCCAGCAGTTACTCGATGAGGGCCGGGGCCAACGTCCTGACTTTC.

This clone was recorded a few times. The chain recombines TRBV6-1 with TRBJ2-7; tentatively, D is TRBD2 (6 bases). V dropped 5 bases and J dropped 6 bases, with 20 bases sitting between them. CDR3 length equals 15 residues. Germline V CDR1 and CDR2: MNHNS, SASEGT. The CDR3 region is CASSPSGTGSSEQYF. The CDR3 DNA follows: TGTGCCAGCAGTCCCTCCGGGACTGGAAGTAGCGAGCAGTACTTC.

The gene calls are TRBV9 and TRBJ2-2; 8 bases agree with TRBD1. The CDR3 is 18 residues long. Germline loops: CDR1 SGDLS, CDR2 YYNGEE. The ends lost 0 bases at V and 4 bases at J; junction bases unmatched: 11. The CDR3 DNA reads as TGTGCCAGCAGCGTAGCTTGGAGGGACAGGTTAGGCACCGGGGAGCTGTTTTTT. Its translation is CASSVAWRDRLGTGELFF.

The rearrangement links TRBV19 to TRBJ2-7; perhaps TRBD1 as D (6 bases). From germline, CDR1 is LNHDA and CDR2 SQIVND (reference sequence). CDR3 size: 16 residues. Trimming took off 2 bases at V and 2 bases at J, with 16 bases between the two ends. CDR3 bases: TGTGCCAGTAGTATAAAACAGGGATGGAGAACCTACGAGCAGTACTTC. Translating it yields CASSIKQGWRTYEQYF.

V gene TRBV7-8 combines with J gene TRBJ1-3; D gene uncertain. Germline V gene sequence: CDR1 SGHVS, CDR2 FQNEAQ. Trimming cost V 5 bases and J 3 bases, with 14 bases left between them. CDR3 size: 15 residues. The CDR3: CASSPYEVDGNTIYF. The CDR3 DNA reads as TGTGCCAGCAGCCCTTATGAGGTAGATGGAAACACCATATATTTT.

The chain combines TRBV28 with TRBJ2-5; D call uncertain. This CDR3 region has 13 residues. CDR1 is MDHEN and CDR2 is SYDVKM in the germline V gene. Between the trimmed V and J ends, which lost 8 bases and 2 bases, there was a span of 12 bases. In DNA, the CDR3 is TGTGCCAGCTGCGTTGGAGTTCAAGAGACCCAGTACTTC. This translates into CASCVGVQETQYF.

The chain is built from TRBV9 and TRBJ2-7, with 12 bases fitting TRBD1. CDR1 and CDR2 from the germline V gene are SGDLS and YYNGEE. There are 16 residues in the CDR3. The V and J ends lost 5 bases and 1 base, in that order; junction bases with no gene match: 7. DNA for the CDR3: TGTGCCAGCAGTTGGGACAGGGGGCGTATTTCCTACGAGCAGTACTTC. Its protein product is CASSWDRGRISYEQYF.

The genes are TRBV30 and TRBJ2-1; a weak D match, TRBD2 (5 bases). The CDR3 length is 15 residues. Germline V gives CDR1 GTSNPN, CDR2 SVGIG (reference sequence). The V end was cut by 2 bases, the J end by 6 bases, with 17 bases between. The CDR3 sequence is CAWSHRDQWLNEQFF. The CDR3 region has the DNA TGTGCCTGGAGTCACCGGGATCAATGGCTCAATGAGCAGTTCTTC.

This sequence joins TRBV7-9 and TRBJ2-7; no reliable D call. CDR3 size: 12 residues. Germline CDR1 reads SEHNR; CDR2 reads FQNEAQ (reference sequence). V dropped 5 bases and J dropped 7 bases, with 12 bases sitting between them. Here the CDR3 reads CASSILESEQYF. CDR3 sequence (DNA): TGTGCCAGCAGCATCCTAGAAAGTGAGCAGTACTTC.

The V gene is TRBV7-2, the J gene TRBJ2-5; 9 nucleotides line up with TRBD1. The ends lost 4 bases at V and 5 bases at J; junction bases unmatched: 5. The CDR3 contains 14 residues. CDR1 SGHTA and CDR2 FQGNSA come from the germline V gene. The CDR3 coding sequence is TGTGCCAGCAGCTGGACAGGGGTGAGGGAGACCCAGTACTTC. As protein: CASSWTGVRETQYF.

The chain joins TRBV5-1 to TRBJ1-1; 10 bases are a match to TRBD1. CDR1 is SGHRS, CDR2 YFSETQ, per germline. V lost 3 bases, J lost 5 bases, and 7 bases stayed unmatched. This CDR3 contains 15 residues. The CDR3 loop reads CASSSDRGLTTEAFF. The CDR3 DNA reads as TGCGCCAGCAGCTCTGACAGGGGGCTAACGACTGAAGCTTTCTTT.

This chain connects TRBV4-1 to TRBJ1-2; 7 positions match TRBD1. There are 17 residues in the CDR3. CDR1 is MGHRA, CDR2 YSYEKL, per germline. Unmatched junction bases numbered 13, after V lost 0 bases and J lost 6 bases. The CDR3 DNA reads TGCGCCAGCAGCCAAGATCCCTCGACAGGGATGGCTAATGGCTACACCTTC. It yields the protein CASSQDPSTGMANGYTF.

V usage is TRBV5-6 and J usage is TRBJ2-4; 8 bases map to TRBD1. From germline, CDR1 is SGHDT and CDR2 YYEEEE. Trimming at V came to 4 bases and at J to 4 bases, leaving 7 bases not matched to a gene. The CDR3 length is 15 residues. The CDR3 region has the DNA TGTGCCAGCAGCCTGACAGGGGACGTTAAAAACATTCAGTACTTC. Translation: CASSLTGDVKNIQYF.

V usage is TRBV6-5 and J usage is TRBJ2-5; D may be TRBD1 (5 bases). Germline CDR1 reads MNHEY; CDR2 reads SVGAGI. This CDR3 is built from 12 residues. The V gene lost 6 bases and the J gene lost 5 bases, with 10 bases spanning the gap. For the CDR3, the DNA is TGTGCCAGCAGGCAGGGTTGGGAGACCCAGTACTTC. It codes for CASRQGWETQYF.

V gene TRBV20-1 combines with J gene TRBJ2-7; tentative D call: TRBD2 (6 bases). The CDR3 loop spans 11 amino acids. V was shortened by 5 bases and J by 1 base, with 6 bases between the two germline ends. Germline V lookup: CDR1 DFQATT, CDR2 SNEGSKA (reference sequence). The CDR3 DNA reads TGCAGTGCTGGGGGGTCCTACGAGCAGTACTTC. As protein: CSAGGSYEQYF.

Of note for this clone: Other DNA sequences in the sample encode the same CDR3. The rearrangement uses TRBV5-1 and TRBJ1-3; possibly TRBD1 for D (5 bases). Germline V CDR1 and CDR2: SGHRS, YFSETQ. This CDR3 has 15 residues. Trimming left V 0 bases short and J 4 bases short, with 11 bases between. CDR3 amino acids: CASSLGGGSGNTIYF. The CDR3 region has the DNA TGCGCCAGCAGCTTGGGTGGGGGGTCCGGAAACACCATATATTTT.

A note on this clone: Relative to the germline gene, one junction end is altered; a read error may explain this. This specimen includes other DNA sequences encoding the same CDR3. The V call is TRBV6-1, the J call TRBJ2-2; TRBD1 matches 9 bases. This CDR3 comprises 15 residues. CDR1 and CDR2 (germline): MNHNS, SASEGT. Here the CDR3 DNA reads TGTGCCAGCAGTCCACAGGGGGCGAGGACCGGGGAGTTGTTTTTT. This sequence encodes CASSPQGARTGELFF.

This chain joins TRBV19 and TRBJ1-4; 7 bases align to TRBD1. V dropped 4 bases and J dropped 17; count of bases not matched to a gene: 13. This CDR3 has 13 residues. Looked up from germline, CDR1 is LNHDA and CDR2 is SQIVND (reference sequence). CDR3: CASSRWDSRGLFF. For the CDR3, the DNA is TGTGCCAGTAGTAGGTGGGACAGCCGCGGTCTTTTTTTT.

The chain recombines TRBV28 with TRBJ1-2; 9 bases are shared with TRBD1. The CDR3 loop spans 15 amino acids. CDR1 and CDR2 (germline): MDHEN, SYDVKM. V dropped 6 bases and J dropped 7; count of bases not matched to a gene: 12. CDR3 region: CASRGTGLGAGGYTF. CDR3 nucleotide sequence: TGTGCCAGCAGGGGGACAGGGCTAGGCGCTGGTGGCTACACCTTC.